These 15 T cell receptor beta chains share one sample of origin, sequenced in a study of T cell responses to AZD1222 COVID-19 vaccine. Repertoires were generated with immunoSEQ multiplex PCR, while TCRdb's copy carries only in-frame clones and drops some. The table includes about 130,000 clones, around 83% detected once. The specimen comprised peripheral blood, sampled on day 0 of AZD1222 vaccination. Source of these receptors: an adult in good health.

The V gene is TRBV18, the J gene TRBJ1-1, with D tentatively TRBD1 (6 bases). Germline values: CDR1 KGHSH, CDR2 LQKENI. This CDR3 is built from 14 residues. The V and J ends lost 4 bases and 8 bases respectively, with 17 bases between them. In nucleotides, the CDR3 is TGTGCCAGCTCACTCATCGATCGGGACATAGAAGCTTTCTTT. This sequence encodes CASSLIDRDIEAFF.

The V and J genes are TRBV7-3 and TRBJ2-7; D not certain. The CDR3 has 13 amino acids. Germline V gene sequence: CDR1 SGHTA, CDR2 FQGTGA. V was trimmed by 2 bases and J by 5 bases, leaving 10 bases between them. The CDR3 nucleotides read TGTGCCAGCAGCTTAGTTCATCTCGACGAGCAGTACTTC. This gives the protein CASSLVHLDEQYF.

The chain combines TRBV7-2 with TRBJ2-5; D call uncertain. The CDR3 sequence is 13 residues long. Trimming stripped 1 base from V and 5 bases from J, with 8 bases between. Germline V gene data show CDR1 as SGHTA and CDR2 as FQGNSA. The CDR3 protein is CASSLGGWETQYF. The DNA for the CDR3 is TGTGCCAGCAGCTTAGGTGGTTGGGAGACCCAGTACTTC.

The V gene is TRBV27, the J gene TRBJ2-7; D is perhaps TRBD2 (5 bases). The CDR3 covers 13 residues. The germline gives CDR1 MNHEY, CDR2 SMNVEV (reference sequence). Trimming cost V 6 bases and J 1 base, with 10 bases left between them. The DNA for the CDR3 is TGTGCCAGCAGCCGGAGGCGTTCCTACGAGCAGTACTTC. Translated: CASSRRRSYEQYF.

J is TRBJ2-3 and V is TRBV18; 9 bases are shared with TRBD1. This CDR3 comprises 16 residues. The germline CDR1 and CDR2 sequences are KGHSH and LQKENI. V trimming: 3 bases; J trimming: 4 bases; junction bases outside the gene matches: 8. The CDR3 reads CASSPNRGHLADTQYF. The CDR3 DNA sequence: TGTGCCAGCTCACCGAACAGGGGGCATTTGGCAGATACGCAGTATTTT. Looking up the rest from reference TRBV18 and TRBJ2-3 gives the full variable domain: NAGVMQNPRHLVRRRGQEARLRCSPMKGHSHVYWYRQLPEEGLKFMVYLQKENIIDESGMPKERFSAEFPKEGPSILRIQQVVRGDSAAYFCASSPNRGHLADTQYFGPGTRLTVL.

The chain employs TRBV7-2 and TRBJ2-7, with D possibly TRBD1 on 5 matching bases. Deletions cut 2 bases from V and 2 bases from J, with 7 bases between. The CDR3 consists of 13 residues. Germline CDR1 reads SGHTA; CDR2 reads FQGNSA. The CDR3 spells CASSLTRAYEQYF. The CDR3 nucleotides read TGTGCCAGCAGCTTAACCAGGGCCTACGAGCAGTACTTC.

The chain recombines TRBV9 with TRBJ2-1, with 7 bases identical to TRBD2. The V segment lost 6 bases and the J segment 10 bases; nucleotides outside the gene matches: 7. Germline CDR1 SGDLS, CDR2 YYNGEE. CDR3 length: 12 residues. In DNA, the CDR3 is TGTGCCAGCAACAACCTGGGGGGGGAGCAGTTCTTC. It yields the protein CASNNLGGEQFF.

The genes are TRBV27 and TRBJ1-1, with D possibly being TRBD1 (6 bases). There are 17 residues in the CDR3. V was clipped by 5 bases and J by 5 bases, with 24 bases between them. Germline CDR1 is MNHEY and CDR2 is SMNVEV (reference sequence). CDR3 protein: CASSKQQGVGSDTEAFF. CDR3 DNA: TGTGCCAGCAGTAAGCAACAGGGAGTAGGGTCGGATACTGAAGCTTTCTTT.

The V call is TRBV3-1 (or the pseudogene TRBV3-2), the J call TRBJ2-7; D is possibly TRBD1 or TRBD2 (5 bases each). Germline V gene lookup returns CDR1 LGHDT and CDR2 YNNKEL (reference sequence). The CDR3 is 15 amino acids. Between the trimmed V and J ends, which lost 3 bases and 1 base, there was a span of 13 bases. The CDR3 reads CASSQGVGISYEQYF. The CDR3 DNA reads TGTGCCAGCAGCCAGGGGGTAGGCATTTCCTACGAGCAGTACTTC.

V gene TRBV12-3 or TRBV12-4 combines with J gene TRBJ2-2, with D hard to call. V dropped 3 bases and J dropped 4 bases, with 6 bases sitting between them. The length of the CDR3 is 13 residues. This chain's CDR3 is CASSFQFTGELFF. DNA for the CDR3: TGTGCCAGCAGTTTTCAGTTCACCGGGGAGCTGTTTTTT.

The chain links TRBV9 to TRBJ2-5; D gene ambiguous. CDR3 length equals 16 residues. With 0 bases removed from V and 4 bases from J, the gap between germline ends came to 16 bases. Germline V gives CDR1 SGDLS, CDR2 YYNGEE. CDR3: CASSVEGSRYGETQYF. CDR3 nucleotide sequence: TGTGCCAGCAGCGTAGAAGGGTCGCGGTATGGAGAGACCCAGTACTTC.

This chain uses TRBV10-1 with TRBJ2-1, with 11 bases lining up with TRBD2. Germline loops: CDR1 WNHNN, CDR2 SYGVQD (reference sequence). The CDR3 contains 15 residues. The V and J ends lost 0 bases and 10 bases, in that order; junction bases with no gene match: 5. As DNA, the CDR3 is TGCGCCAGCAGTGAGTCATCGGCTAGCGGGAGGGAGCAGTTCTTC. It codes for CASSESSASGREQFF.

This chain joins TRBV6-2 or TRBV6-3 and TRBJ1-1; D unresolved. The CDR3 spans 14 residues. Germline-derived CDR1 and CDR2 are MNHEY and SVGEGT. Deletions cut 5 bases from V and 4 bases from J, with 14 bases between. The CDR3 nucleotides are TGTGCCAGCAGTCCATTTTCGCGGGGCACTGAAGCTTTCTTT. Translation: CASSPFSRGTEAFF.

This clone was detected a few times. V gene TRBV28 combines with J gene TRBJ2-7, with TRBD1 identical over 8 bases. This CDR3 is built from 15 residues. CDR1 MDHEN and CDR2 SYDVKM come from the germline V gene. Trimming removed 7 bases from V and 0 bases from J; junction bases left unmatched: 8. The CDR3 region is CASNYRTGSSYEQYF. DNA for the CDR3: TGTGCCAGCAATTACAGGACAGGGAGCTCCTACGAGCAGTACTTC.

The DNA for the CDR3 is TGCAGCGTGATGACAGTGAACACTGAAGCTTTCTTT. This encodes CSVMTVNTEAFF. V usage is TRBV29-1 and J usage is TRBJ1-1; possibly TRBD1 for D (5 bases). The CDR3 sequence is 12 residues long. Germline V gene data show CDR1 as SQVTM and CDR2 as ANQGSEA. The germline V and J ends were trimmed by 6 bases and 0 bases, with 8 bases remaining between them.